This T cell receptor beta chain was captured by sequencing in a study of identical twins. Trimming cost V 2 bases and J 9 bases; bases outside gene matches: 21. CDR3 size: 18 residues. Germline CDR1 reads DFQATT; CDR2 reads SNEGSKA (reference sequence). TCRdb independently ran MiXCR on the 5' RACE reads; one entry per CDR3 protein. The sample holds 1,800,000 or so distinct CDR3 sequences, around 29% seen once. This clonotype was recorded a few times. The source of this sequence is a newborn girl in good health. This chain connects TRBV20-1 to TRBJ2-1; 8 bases are a match to TRBD2. Sequenced sample: cord blood. The CDR3 protein is CSARIPGGGPGNGREQFF. The DNA for the CDR3 is TGCAGTGCTAGAATTCCCGGGGGGGGGCCAGGTAATGGTCGTGAGCAGTTCTTC.